Listed below are T cell receptor beta chains from one sample, sequenced in a study of blood T cell repertoires in COVID-19. The table came from immunoSEQ multiplex PCR; TCRdb's copy has only in-frame clones and leaves some out. The sample consists of about 200,000 clones, roughly 90% of them appearing once. The sequenced material came from peripheral blood. These receptors were collected from a man aged 50-59 years with COVID-19, enrolled during active disease. Each CDR3 is given with its conserved first and last residue.

V gene	J gene	CDR3 protein
TRBV18	TRBJ1-1	CASSPRTGWNTEAFF
TRBV19	TRBJ2-3	CASITGATDTQYF
TRBV5-4	TRBJ1-1	CASSSGGVAEAFF
TRBV6-2/TRBV6-3	TRBJ1-6	CASSQGGLNSPLHF
TRBV19	TRBJ2-7	CASSMGLGITYEQYF
TRBV7-2	TRBJ2-5	CASSLAGAEETQYF
TRBV2	TRBJ2-5	CAGRLTSGPQETQYF
TRBV7-8	TRBJ1-2	CASSLGGQGKIYGYTF
TRBV10-3	TRBJ2-2	CAISRQGENTGELFF
TRBV28	TRBJ1-1	CASSLTGPIPEAFF
TRBV12-3/TRBV12-4	TRBJ2-7	CASGQGAYEQYF
TRBV5-1	TRBJ1-1	CASSLVSTGLASTEAFF
TRBV6-5	TRBJ2-6	CASSYTQDSGANVLTF
TRBV23-1	TRBJ1-5	CASSQLGSYQPQHF
TRBV7-9	TRBJ1-6	CASSPGTGATPSLHF
TRBV7-9	TRBJ2-5	CASSLPRGMETQYF
TRBV7-6	TRBJ2-5	CASSPRGETQYF
TRBV7-8	TRBJ2-5	CASSIPAGSQETQYF
TRBV7-3	TRBJ2-2	CASSPLAATGELFF
TRBV5-4	TRBJ2-1	CASSGLWTNEQFF
TRBV7-2	TRBJ1-5	CASSLGQGYQPQHF
TRBV6-6	TRBJ2-6	CASSPGQGNSGANVLTF
TRBV18	TRBJ2-7	CASSPQGQGYEQYF
TRBV29-1	TRBJ2-7	CSVVQGTYEQYF
TRBV7-6	TRBJ2-3	CASSGTGGADTQYF
TRBV29-1	TRBJ2-3	CSVEKGATGDTQYF
TRBV5-1	TRBJ2-1	CASSLSGTGSPEQFF
TRBV5-4	TRBJ2-7	CASSSPWDRSYEQYF
TRBV6-1	TRBJ1-1	CASSEVGGTEAFF
TRBV4-3	TRBJ1-6	CASSQRTGGDFSPLHF
TRBV5-4	TRBJ1-3	CASSLEAGSGNTIYF
TRBV5-8	TRBJ1-1	CASSLVGTANTEAFF
TRBV19	TRBJ2-2	CASKTSFDNTGELFF
TRBV7-3	TRBJ2-6	CASSTNRGRGANVLTF
TRBV6-5	TRBJ2-5	CASSFGTDETQYF
TRBV7-6	TRBJ2-1	CASSLSSNNEQFF
TRBV7-9	TRBJ2-3	CASSPPGLAGGTDTQYF
TRBV20-1	TRBJ2-5	CSASKGRTSGVIETQYF
TRBV28	TRBJ2-7	CASSLSRDRFYYSYEQYF
TRBV27	TRBJ2-1	CASSRAGELRNEQFF
TRBV5-1	TRBJ2-7	CASSPRLAGEGEQYF
TRBV2	TRBJ1-6	CASRQGAYSPLHF
TRBV15	TRBJ2-3	CATSRSGSPWDTQYF
TRBV6-2/TRBV6-3	TRBJ1-2	CASSLDGDYGYTF
TRBV9	TRBJ2-7	CASSGKDSSYEQYF
TRBV15	TRBJ1-1	CATSRAITVYTEAFF
TRBV5-4	TRBJ2-2	CASSPYRDAGELFF
TRBV7-2	TRBJ1-5	CASGRSGSSNQPQHF
TRBV4-2	TRBJ1-5	CASSGGAGHNSNQPQHF
TRBV19	TRBJ1-1	CASSAGQGWTEAFF
TRBV28	TRBJ1-3	CASSLLIGTSGNTIYF
TRBV7-3	TRBJ2-7	CASSLLGTRASEQYF
TRBV6-1	TRBJ2-7	CASSERVLSYEQYF
TRBV5-8	TRBJ2-2	CASSWRGLATGELFF
TRBV5-4	TRBJ1-2	CASSAGGSYTF
TRBV27	TRBJ1-5	CASKISAGGGQPQHF
TRBV7-2	TRBJ2-7	CASSFGPQGVQYF